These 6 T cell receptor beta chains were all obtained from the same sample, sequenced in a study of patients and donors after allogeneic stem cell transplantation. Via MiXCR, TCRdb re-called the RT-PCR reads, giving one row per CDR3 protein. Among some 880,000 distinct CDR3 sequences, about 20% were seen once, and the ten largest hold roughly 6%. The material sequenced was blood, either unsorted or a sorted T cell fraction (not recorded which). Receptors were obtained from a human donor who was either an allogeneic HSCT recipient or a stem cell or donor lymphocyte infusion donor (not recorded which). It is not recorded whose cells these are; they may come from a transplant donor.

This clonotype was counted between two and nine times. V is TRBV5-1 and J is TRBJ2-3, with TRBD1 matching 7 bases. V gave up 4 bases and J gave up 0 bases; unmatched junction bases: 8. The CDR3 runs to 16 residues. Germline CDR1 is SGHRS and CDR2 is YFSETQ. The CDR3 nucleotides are TGCGCCAGCAGCGCCCCCGGACAGGCCAGCACAGATACGCAGTATTTT. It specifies CASSAPGQASTDTQYF.

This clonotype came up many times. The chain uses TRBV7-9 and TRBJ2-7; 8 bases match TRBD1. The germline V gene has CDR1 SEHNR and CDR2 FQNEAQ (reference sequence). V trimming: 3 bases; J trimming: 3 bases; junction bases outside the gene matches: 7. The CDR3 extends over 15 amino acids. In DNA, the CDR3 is TGTGCCAGCAGCTTGGGCGGACAGGGTATCTACGAGCAGTACTTC. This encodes CASSLGGQGIYEQYF.

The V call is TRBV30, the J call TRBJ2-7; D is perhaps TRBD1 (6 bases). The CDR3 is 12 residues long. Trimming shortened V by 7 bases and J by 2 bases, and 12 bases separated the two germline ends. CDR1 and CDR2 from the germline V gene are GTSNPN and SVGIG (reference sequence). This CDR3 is CASRGNAYEQYF. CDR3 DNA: TGTGCCTCGAGGGGGAATGCCTACGAGCAGTACTTC.

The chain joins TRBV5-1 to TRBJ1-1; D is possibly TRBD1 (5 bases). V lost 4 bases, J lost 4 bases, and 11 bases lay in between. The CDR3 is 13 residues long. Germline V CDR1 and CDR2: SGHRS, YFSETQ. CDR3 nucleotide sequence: TGCGCCAGCAGCAGGCCAGGGTTCACTGAAGCTTTCTTT. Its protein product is CASSRPGFTEAFF.

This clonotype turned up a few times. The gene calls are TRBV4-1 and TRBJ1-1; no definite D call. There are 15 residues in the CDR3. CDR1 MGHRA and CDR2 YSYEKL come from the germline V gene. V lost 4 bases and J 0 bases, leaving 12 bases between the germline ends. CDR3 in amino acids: CASSLFRDMNTEAFF. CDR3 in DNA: TGCGCCAGCAGCCTTTTTCGGGATATGAACACTGAAGCTTTCTTT.

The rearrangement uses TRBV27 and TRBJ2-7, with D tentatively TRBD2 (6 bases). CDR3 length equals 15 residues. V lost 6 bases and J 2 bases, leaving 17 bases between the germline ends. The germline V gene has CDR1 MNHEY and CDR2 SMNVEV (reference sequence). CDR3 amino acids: CASSRGASDPYEQYF. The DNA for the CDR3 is TGTGCCAGCAGCCGCGGGGCTAGCGATCCCTACGAGCAGTACTTC.